Listed here are 16 T cell receptor beta chains from one sample, sequenced in a study of vaccination and CD4 T cells after COVID-19. Treatment defined: roughly 10-day PBMC culture with coronavirus spike peptide pools or control peptides (ViraFEST assay). Sequenced with the Oncomine TCR Beta short-read assay was DNA taken from cultured CD4+ T cells. TCRdb fed the PCR reads into MiXCR, producing one record per CDR3 protein. The sample yields about 7,100 distinct CDR3 sequences, more than 55% seen once. The antigens these receptors bind are not known. The specimen was CD4+ T cells from blood, cultured in vitro. All receptors derive from a human donor who had recovered from COVID-19.

This clonotype is large (0.1 to 1%). The V call is TRBV20-1, the J call TRBJ1-6; D may be TRBD1 (6 bases). The CDR3 has 13 residues. Trimming pared 3 bases from V and 8 bases from J, leaving 11 bases between. The germline V gene encodes CDR1 DFQATT and CDR2 SNEGSKA (reference sequence). In DNA, the CDR3 is TGCAGTGCTAGCCCGGACAGACATTCACCCCTCCACTTT. Amino acids: CSASPDRHSPLHF.

This clonotype has a handful of counts. The rearrangement links TRBV27 to TRBJ2-1, with TRBD2 identical over 9 bases. The V and J ends lost 7 bases and 1 base, in that order; junction bases with no gene match: 8. CDR3 length: 16 residues. Germline CDR1 MNHEY, CDR2 SMNVEV (reference sequence). This CDR3 reads CASTSGRRGSYNEQFF. CDR3 DNA sequence: TGTGCCAGCACGAGCGGGAGGCGAGGATCCTACAATGAGCAGTTCTTC.

The chain recombines TRBV20-1 with TRBJ2-5; 8 positions match TRBD1. From germline, CDR1 is DFQATT and CDR2 SNEGSKA (reference sequence). The ends lost 2 bases at V and 1 base at J; junction bases unmatched: 9. This CDR3 contains 16 residues. The CDR3 loop reads CSARQLQGAPQETQYF. The CDR3 coding sequence is TGCAGTGCTAGACAACTCCAGGGGGCGCCCCAAGAGACCCAGTACTTC.

The rearrangement links TRBV2 to TRBJ1-1; 9 nucleotides agree with TRBD1. Germline V lookup: CDR1 SNHLY, CDR2 FYNNEI. The J segment lost 0 bases and the V segment lost 7 bases, leaving 0 bases of the junction unmatched. The CDR3 runs to 13 residues. CDR3 DNA sequence: TGTGCCAGCAACAGGGGGCTGAACACTGAAGCTTTCTTT. Protein product: CASNRGLNTEAFF.

This clonotype was detected only a few times. The genes are TRBV11-2 and TRBJ2-5, with TRBD2 matching over 13 bases. This CDR3 has 15 amino acids. Germline CDR1 is SGHAT and CDR2 is FQNNGV. V lost 5 bases and J lost 6; bases outside the gene matches: 6. The CDR3 DNA sequence: TGTGCCAGCAGCCCTAGGACTAGCGGGGGCCAGACCCAGTACTTC. This sequence encodes CASSPRTSGGQTQYF.

CDR3 bases: TGTGCCAGCAGTGAAGCGTACGGCAGGGCTAGTCAGCCCCAGCATTTT. It is translated as CASSEAYGRASQPQHF. The chain joins TRBV2 to TRBJ1-5; the D gene is possibly TRBD1 (5 bases). Trimming took 0 bases from V and 6 from J, leaving 15 bases between them. CDR1 is SNHLY, CDR2 FYNNEI, per germline. The CDR3 length is 16 residues.

The chain links TRBV20-1 to TRBJ2-5; 7 bases are a match to TRBD1. V was clipped by 6 bases and J by 1 base; unmatched bases: 8. CDR1 and CDR2 from the germline V gene are DFQATT and SNEGSKA (reference sequence). CDR3 length: 14 amino acids. DNA of the CDR3: TGCAGTGCCCTCCCGGGACAGACCCAAGAGACCCAGTACTTC. As protein: CSALPGQTQETQYF.

This rearrangement joins TRBV25-1 to TRBJ2-2; perhaps TRBD2 as D (6 bases). The V and J ends lost 1 base and 3 bases respectively, with 9 bases between them. The CDR3 contains 15 residues. Germline CDR1 and CDR2: MGHDK and SYGVNS. The CDR3 nucleotides are TGTGCCAGCAGTGAATCGTGGAGGGACACCGGGGAGCTGTTTTTT. Residues: CASSESWRDTGELFF. The full variable domain, completed using reference TRBV25-1 and TRBJ2-2, is EADIYQTPRYLVIGTGKKITLECSQTMGHDKMYWYQQDPGMELHLIHYSYGVNSTEKGDLSSESTVSRIRTEHFPLTLESARPSHTSQYLCASSESWRDTGELFFGEGSRLTVL.

By proportion, this clonotype is medium-sized. The J gene is TRBJ1-3, the V gene TRBV14, with 7 bases fitting TRBD1. Trimming cost V 4 bases and J 4 bases; bases outside gene matches: 7. The CDR3 totals 15 residues. Germline V gene sequence: CDR1 SGHDN, CDR2 FVKESK. CDR3 protein: CASSRQGPRGNTIYF. CDR3 coding DNA: TGTGCCAGCAGCCGACAGGGCCCGAGGGGAAACACCATATATTTT.

The chain carries TRBV2 and TRBJ2-5, with D uncertain. CDR1 and CDR2 (germline): SNHLY, FYNNEI. CDR3 length equals 13 residues. Between the trimmed V and J ends, which lost 2 bases and 9 bases, there was a span of 13 bases. The CDR3 loop is CASSEYSPAPQYF. CDR3 nucleotides: TGTGCCAGCAGTGAATACAGTCCTGCCCCCCAGTACTTC.

This clonotype is medium-sized (0.01 to 0.1%) in the sample. The rearrangement uses TRBV20-1 and TRBJ2-1, with 12 bases that match TRBD2. Germline assignment: CDR1 DFQATT and CDR2 SNEGSKA (reference sequence). Trimming cost V 6 bases and J 8 bases; bases outside gene matches: 14. This CDR3 spans 16 amino acids. The CDR3 is CSASLAGGPTVDEQFF. The CDR3, as DNA: TGCAGTGCAAGCCTAGCGGGGGGGCCCACCGTCGATGAGCAGTTCTTC.

This chain connects TRBV20-1 to TRBJ1-2; no clear D gene. The CDR3 is 13 amino acids. The germline gives CDR1 DFQATT, CDR2 SNEGSKA (reference sequence). V gave up 0 bases and J gave up 8 bases, with 13 bases separating them. CDR3 amino acids: CSARDSVRLGYTF. The CDR3 DNA reads as TGCAGTGCTAGAGATTCTGTCAGGTTAGGCTACACCTTC.

The chain employs TRBV18 and TRBJ2-7; D may be TRBD1 (5 bases). V lost 5 bases and J lost 4, with 9 bases in between. The germline V gene encodes CDR1 KGHSH and CDR2 LQKENI. This CDR3 region has 12 residues. The CDR3 region has the DNA TGTGCCAGCTCAAGGGGTAATTACGAGCAGTACTTC. Its translation is CASSRGNYEQYF. The full variable domain, rest sourced from reference TRBV18 and TRBJ2-7, is NAGVMQNPRHLVRRRGQEARLRCSPMKGHSHVYWYRQLPEEGLKFMVYLQKENIIDESGMPKERFSAEFPKEGPSILRIQQVVRGDSAAYFCASSRGNYEQYFGPGTRLTVT.

By frequency in the sample, this clonotype is medium-sized (0.01 to 0.1%). The chain uses TRBV5-1 and TRBJ2-1; 8 nucleotides align to TRBD1. CDR3 size: 16 residues. The germline gives CDR1 SGHRS, CDR2 YFSETQ. The V gene end was trimmed by 1 base and the J gene end by 0 bases; junction bases not matched to a gene: 3. The CDR3 here is CASSLQGAPSYNEQFF. DNA of the CDR3: TGCGCCAGCAGCTTGCAGGGGGCCCCCTCCTACAATGAGCAGTTCTTC.

The V call is TRBV19, the J call TRBJ1-1; D gene unclear. Trimming cost V 7 bases and J 7 bases, with 13 bases left between them. This CDR3 has 12 amino acids. Looked up from germline, CDR1 is LNHDA and CDR2 is SQIVND (reference sequence). This CDR3 is CASTPDYGEAFF. The DNA of the CDR3 is TGTGCCAGTACCCCGGACTACGGTGAAGCTTTCTTT.

This chain links TRBV6-1 with TRBJ1-2, with TRBD1 matching 7 bases. This CDR3 spans 14 amino acids. In germline, CDR1 is MNHNS, CDR2 SASEGT. Trimming removed 5 bases from V and 7 bases from J; junction bases left unmatched: 10. The CDR3 coding sequence is TGTGCCAGCAGTCTAGGCAGGGGGGGACTTGGCTACACCTTC. It codes for CASSLGRGGLGYTF.